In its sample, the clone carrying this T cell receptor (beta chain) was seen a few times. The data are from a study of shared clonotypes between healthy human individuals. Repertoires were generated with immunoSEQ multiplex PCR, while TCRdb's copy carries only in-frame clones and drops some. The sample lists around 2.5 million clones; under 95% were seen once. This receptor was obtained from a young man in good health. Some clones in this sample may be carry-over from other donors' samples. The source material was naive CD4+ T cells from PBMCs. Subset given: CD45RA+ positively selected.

CDR3 sequence: CASADRALPTNEKLFF. CDR3 nucleotide sequence: TGTGCCAGTGCGGACAGGGCCCTACCAACTAATGAAAAACTGTTTTTT. The rearrangement uses TRBV19 and TRBJ1-4, with 8 bases fitting TRBD1. CDR1 is LNHDA, CDR2 SQIVND, per germline (reference sequence). Losses at the gene ends were 8 bases for V and 0 bases for J; bases not matched to a gene: 8. CDR3 size: 16 residues.